The clone carrying this T cell receptor beta chain was detected only a few times. Its antigen is unidentified. V lost 0 bases and J 5 bases, leaving 11 bases between the germline ends. This CDR3 is built from 14 residues. Germline assignment: CDR1 SGDLS and CDR2 YYNGEE. This record belongs to a study of OX40 agonist ivuxolimab in advanced cancers. Clones were read by immunoSEQ multiplex PCR, and TCRdb kept only the in-frame ones, dropping some. The repertoire holds 65,000 to 80,000 clones, with less than 90% as singletons. Study-wide results and caveats: Clonal expansion was seen in CD4+ and CD8+ blood T cells by week 6 at 0.1 to 3.0 mg/kg.

The source was CD4+ or CD8+ T cells sorted from blood, collected in a trial of the OX40 agonist ivuxolimab. The receptor was derived from an adult with an advanced solid tumor such as melanoma, head and neck, liver or kidney cancer. This chain links TRBV9 with TRBJ1-1; D remains ambiguous. The chain's CDR3 is CASSVVEGGTEAFF. DNA for the CDR3: TGTGCCAGCAGCGTAGTGGAGGGAGGAACTGAAGCTTTCTTT.